Below are 3 T cell receptor beta chains sequenced from a single sample in a study of control samples from healthy donors and cancer patients. Some clones are missing from TCRdb's copy, which holds only in-frame ones; the method was immunoSEQ multiplex PCR. The repertoire holds about 80,000 clones, 70% to 90% seen once, with 5.7% in the top ten. Material: blood. The receptor source for this set is a woman in her 50s in good health.

J is TRBJ1-4 and V is TRBV5-5, with a weak D call TRBD1 (6 bases). CDR3 size: 14 residues. Germline assignment: CDR1 SGHKS and CDR2 YYEKEE (reference sequence). V was trimmed by 4 bases and J by 8 bases, leaving 15 bases between them. The CDR3 is CASSATGRREKLFF. The CDR3 bases are TGTGCCAGCAGCGCAACAGGGAGGCGGGAAAAACTGTTTTTT. The full variable domain, its missing parts supplied by reference TRBV5-5 and TRBJ1-4, is DAGVTQSPTHLIKTRGQQVTLRCSPISGHKSVSWYQQVLGQGPQFIFQYYEKEERGRGNFPDRFSARQFPNYSSELNVNALLLGDSALYLCASSATGRREKLFFGSGTQLSVL.

This clone was detected once. The J gene is TRBJ1-1, the V gene TRBV6-2 or TRBV6-3; D gene ambiguous. The V gene lost 2 bases and the J gene lost 1 base, with 8 bases spanning the gap. Germline assignment: CDR1 MNHEY and CDR2 SVGEGT. This CDR3 is 14 amino acids long. Here the CDR3 DNA reads TGTGCCAGCAGTTACGCAGCCCCGAACACTGAAGCTTTCTTT. Amino acids: CASSYAAPNTEAFF.

This chain connects TRBV5-1 to TRBJ1-4; D might be TRBD1 (5 bases). The germline V and J ends were trimmed by 4 bases and 0 bases, with 7 bases remaining between them. Germline loops: CDR1 SGHRS, CDR2 YFSETQ. The CDR3 consists of 14 residues. The CDR3 reads CASSPTATNEKLFF. CDR3 bases: TGCGCCAGCAGCCCGACAGCAACTAATGAAAAACTGTTTTTT.